This TCR beta chain appears in the sequencing data of a study of blood T cell repertoires in COVID-19. Study at large: The analysed material was cDNA or gDNA that came from T cells, B-cell-depleted T cells, or PBMCs.

Per the authors' pipeline: Estimation of nucleated cell counts relied on the amplification of reference gene primers. The protocol was immunoSEQ multiplex PCR, while the TCRdb copy is restricted to in-frame clones and leaves out a portion. From that table come the V and J calls and clone size; the DNA was used to work out D and trimming. The data hold about 130,000 clones, with about 81% observed a single time. Germline V lookup: CDR1 MNHEY, CDR2 SMNVEV (reference sequence). V lost 3 bases to trimming and J lost 5 bases, with 10 bases between them. The CDR3 is made up of 13 amino acids. Those who participated ranged in age from about 18 to 89 years and resided in about two dozen US areas. Participants' reported clinical history set cohort assignment.

This chain joins TRBV27 and TRBJ1-1, with a possible D match to TRBD1 (5 bases). The source is a middle-aged man with acute COVID-19. What was sequenced was PBMCs or T cells enriched from blood (not recorded which). The CDR3 region has the DNA TGTGCCAGCAGTTTGGGTAGACAGACTGAAGCTTTCTTT. As protein: CASSLGRQTEAFF.